This T cell receptor beta chain was recorded in a study of CD8 T cells in ankylosing spondylitis. Researchers built TCR beta libraries using quantitative 5'-RACE with molecular barcodes. TCRdb recomputed calls from the 5' RACE reads with MiXCR, one row per CDR3 protein. The sample carries around 330,000 distinct CDR3 sequences, 11% recorded once. General study findings and limits: Reportedly, significant enrichment of disease-linked clones occurred in matched ankylosing spondylitis synovial fluid.

CDR1 is MNHEY and CDR2 is SVGAGI in the germline V gene. The CDR3 is 15 residues long. Deletions cut 0 bases from V and 0 bases from J, with 8 bases between. About this clonotype itself: Its specificity is not known.

The source is a female donor with ankylosing spondylitis or in good health (not recorded which). The sample comprised blood, either unsorted or a sorted T cell fraction (not recorded which). The chain links TRBV6-5 to TRBJ1-2; TRBD1 might be the D (5 bases). For the CDR3, the DNA is TGTGCCAGCAGTTACTCACGGGGGGCTAACTATGGCTACACCTTC. Amino acid sequence: CASSYSRGANYGYTF.